Here is one TCR beta chain with its context. Its antigen is as yet unknown. The data were obtained in a study of cytomegalovirus exposure and HLA in healthy donors. Points from the study as a whole: Based on reports, TCR beta sequences accurately predicted HLA-A and HLA-B alleles for most subjects.

Use of 60 Vbeta and 13 Jbeta primers characterized the PCR. Libraries were prepared by immunoSEQ multiplex PCR; TCRdb keeps only in-frame clonotypes and omits some of them. Among approximately 170,000 clones, approximately 79% were seen once, and the ten largest hold about 2.3%. The donors (healthy individuals) were bone marrow donors. Nominally healthy donors were sampled, though unrecorded immune exposures were likely. The CDR3 runs 13 residues. The V end lost 4 bases, the J end lost 6 bases, and 11 bases lay between the germline ends. Germline CDR1 SGHNT, CDR2 YENEEA. The V gene is TRBV11-3, the J gene TRBJ2-3, with unresolved D. The sequence derives from a male donor in good health and CMV-seronegative. The sequencing sample was made of PBMCs. CDR3 nucleotide sequence: TGTGCCAGCAGCTCTCATGGAGCGGATACGCAGTATTTT. Translation gives CASSSHGADTQYF.